This TCR beta chain was documented in a study of spatial heterogeneity in lung cancer. This clonotype was detected many times. Its matching antigen is unknown. Time point reported: blood at routine non-recurrence follow-up after resection. Whole RNA was taken from tumor, nontumor lung or frozen PBMC; it was then sequenced unsorted. TCRdb processed the 5' RACE reads anew with MiXCR; each CDR3 protein has one entry. The data show about 36,000 distinct CDR3 sequences, roughly 7.8% seen once. V lost 7 bases to trimming and J lost 5 bases, with 15 bases between them. Looked up from germline, CDR1 is SQVTM and CDR2 is ANQGSEA. CDR3 length: 13 amino acids. Overall study results and limits: TCRs found ubiquitously expanded in tumor appeared in blood more at resection than at follow-up.

The sequencing here drew on PBMCs, taken at follow-up. The clonotype originates from a male donor with early-stage non-small cell lung cancer. The chain links TRBV29-1 to TRBJ2-1; D may be TRBD1 (5 bases). In DNA, the CDR3 is TGCAGCGCCTGGTACCAGGGTAACAATGAGCAGTTCTTC. Residues: CSAWYQGNNEQFF.